These 28 T cell receptor beta chains share one sample of origin, sequenced in a study of T cells in women clearing cervical HPV infection. Here immunoSEQ multiplex PCR was the method, and the copy in TCRdb shows in-frame clones only, minus some. The specimen's table records more than 30,000 clones. The sequencing input was blood buffy coat. These receptors came from a woman aged 18-70 years with a cervical HPV16 infection that either progressed to CIN3+ or cleared (not recorded which).

Of note for this clone: The junction shows a germline mismatch at one end, possibly a read error. The sequenced fragment ends 3 residues before the CDR3 boundary, so the rest is inferred from the germline J gene. This rearrangement joins TRBV7-2 to TRBJ2-7, with D unclear. The CDR3 is 14 residues long. Germline V gene data show CDR1 as SGHTA and CDR2 as FQGNSA. The CDR3 is CAISLGMSAYEQYF. The DNA read from the CDR3 is TGTGCCATCAGCTTAGGTATGTCGGCCTACGAG.

On this clone: The read stops 3 residues short of the end of the CDR3; the missing end is completed from the germline J gene. The V call is TRBV7-6, the J call TRBJ2-1, with 14 bases that match TRBD2. From germline, CDR1 is SGHVS and CDR2 FNYEAQ. The trim removed 6 bases at V and 6 bases at J, leaving 1 base unmatched. The CDR3 covers 14 residues. The DNA read from the CDR3 is TGTGCCAGCAGAGGGACTAGCGGGAGCAATGAG. Its protein product is CASRGTSGSNE. The complete CDR3 protein is CASRGTSGSNEQFF.

With respect to this clone: The observed sequence ends 3 residues before the CDR3 terminus, with the missing tail filled in from the germline J gene. The chain carries TRBV20-1 and TRBJ1-2; 8 bases are shared with TRBD1. Germline CDR1 is DFQATT and CDR2 is SNEGSKA (reference sequence). With 2 bases clipped from V and 5 bases from J, the junction kept 13 bases outside the gene matches. The CDR3 runs to 16 residues. This CDR3 is CSARSFLAGGGYGYTF. CDR3 bases read: TGCAGTGCTAGATCATTTCTGGCAGGGGGCGGGTATGGC.

Remarks on this clone: The read comes to an end 3 residues before the CDR3 does, leaving the germline J gene to fill in the end. The gene calls are TRBV19 and TRBJ2-2; TRBD1 agrees at 7 bases. Trimming at V came to 4 bases and at J to 1 base, leaving 0 bases not matched to a gene. The length of the CDR3 is 14 residues. Germline CDR1 is LNHDA and CDR2 is SQIVND (reference sequence). CDR3 DNA (partial): TGTGCCAGTAGTAACAGGGGGAACACCGGGGAG. It codes for CASSNRGNTGE. The entire CDR3 protein reads CASSNRGNTGELFF.

Of note for this clone: Coverage ceases 3 residues before the CDR3 finishes, and the germline J gene fills in the end. The V and J genes are TRBV30 and TRBJ2-7; D might be TRBD1 (6 bases). The germline V gene has CDR1 GTSNPN and CDR2 SVGIG (reference sequence). The CDR3 totals 14 residues. V shed 4 bases and J shed 1 base, with 14 bases lying between them. The CDR3 loop reads CAWNSGQISYEQYF. The CDR3 bases that were read are TGTGCCTGGAATTCAGGACAGATTTCCTACGAG.

CDR3 region: CASSLGDRPYEQYF. Incomplete CDR3 DNA: TGCGCCAGCAGCTTGGGGGACAGACCCTACGAG. The V and J genes are TRBV5-1 and TRBJ2-7; 7 positions match TRBD1. The read stops 3 residues short of the end of the CDR3; the missing end is completed from the germline J gene. Germline loops: CDR1 SGHRS, CDR2 YFSETQ. The CDR3 is 14 residues long. With 0 bases clipped from V and 2 bases from J, the junction kept 2 bases outside the gene matches.

Worth noting for this clone: The read comes to an end 3 residues before the CDR3 does, leaving the germline J gene to fill in the end. The V and J genes are TRBV19 and TRBJ2-7, with 9 bases identical to TRBD1. Germline assignment: CDR1 LNHDA and CDR2 SQIVND (reference sequence). CDR3 length: 14 residues. Trimming at V came to 3 bases and at J to 4 bases, leaving 4 bases not matched to a gene. The sequenced CDR3 bases are TGTGCCAGTAGTATGGGGACAGGGTGGTACGAG. Translation gives CASSMGTGWYE. The whole CDR3 protein is CASSMGTGWYEQYF.

The CDR3 region is CASSPRTGLNYGYTF. Partial CDR3 DNA: TGTGCCAGCTCGCCCAGGACAGGTCTCAACTATGGC. The rearrangement links TRBV18 to TRBJ1-2, with 7 bases aligning to TRBD1. Coverage ceases 3 residues before the CDR3 finishes, and the germline J gene fills in the end. CDR1 KGHSH and CDR2 LQKENI come from the germline V gene. There are 15 residues in the CDR3. J gave up 2 bases and V 6 bases, and 9 bases lay outside the gene matches.

To note about this clone: Sequencing ends 3 residues short of the CDR3 end; the germline J gene provides the rest. This rearrangement joins TRBV7-2 to TRBJ2-5; D unclear. The CDR3 has 12 amino acids. Germline V gene lookup returns CDR1 SGHTA and CDR2 FQGNSA. Trimming stripped 3 bases from V and 0 bases from J, with 2 bases between. This chain's CDR3 is CASSFDQETQYF. CDR3 DNA (partial): TGTGCCAGCAGCTTCGACCAAGAGACC.

Comment on this clone: The read halts 3 residues ahead of the CDR3 end, with the missing end drawn from the germline J gene. The J gene is TRBJ1-1, the V gene TRBV7-3, with 8 bases identical to TRBD1. The junction had 1 base not matched to a gene; V was cut back by 4 bases and J by 3 bases. Germline V gene sequence: CDR1 SGHTA, CDR2 FQGTGA. There are 13 residues in the CDR3. CDR3 region: CASSWGQDTEAFF. The part of the CDR3 DNA that was read is TGTGCCAGCAGCTGGGGACAGGACACTGAA.

Details on this clone: The observed sequence ends 3 residues before the CDR3 terminus, with the missing tail filled in from the germline J gene. The gene calls are TRBV19 and TRBJ1-1; D is undetermined. Germline V gene sequence: CDR1 LNHDA, CDR2 SQIVND (reference sequence). Trimming left V 4 bases short and J 3 bases short, with 9 bases between. The CDR3 sequence is 13 residues long. The CDR3 reads CASSTTRDTEAFF. The part of the CDR3 DNA that was read is TGTGCCAGTAGTACCACTAGGGACACTGAA.

The CDR3 here is CASRQGEGSTTNEKLFF. The sequenced part of the CDR3 DNA is TGTGCCAGCAGACAGGGGGAGGGCTCTACAACTAATGAAAAA. The chain recombines TRBV2 with TRBJ1-4; 8 bases are a match to TRBD1. The sequence runs out 3 residues before the end of the CDR3; the remainder is reconstructed from the germline J gene. CDR1 and CDR2 (germline): SNHLY, FYNNEI. The CDR3 sequence is 17 residues long. V trimming: 6 bases; J trimming: 0 bases; junction bases outside the gene matches: 9.

Concerning this clone: Read sequence stops 3 residues before the CDR3 end, and the germline J gene provides the missing end. V and J are TRBV20-1 and TRBJ1-1; perhaps TRBD1 as D (5 bases). V was trimmed by 6 bases and J by 5 bases, leaving 19 bases between them. Germline lookup yields CDR1 DFQATT and CDR2 SNEGSKA (reference sequence). The CDR3 covers 14 residues. Partial CDR3 DNA: TGCAGTGCCATAGGGGCCGAGGGATGGACTGAA. Encoded protein: CSAIGAEGWTE. The entire CDR3 reads CSAIGAEGWTEAFF.

Of note for this clone: The CDR3 end falls 3 residues outside the read, so it is completed with the germline J gene. The chain links TRBV5-1 to TRBJ2-3, with D uncertain. The CDR3 totals 12 residues. CDR1 and CDR2 from the germline V gene are SGHRS and YFSETQ. The germline V and J ends were trimmed by 2 bases and 2 bases, with 3 bases remaining between them. The CDR3 region is CASSFNTDTQYF. CDR3 bases read: TGCGCCAGCAGCTTTAACACAGATACG. Combining the CDR3 with reference TRBV5-1 and TRBJ2-3 gives the whole variable domain KAGVTQTPRYLIKTRGQQVTLSCSPISGHRSVSWYQQTPGQGLQFLFEYFSETQRNKGNFPGRFSGRQFSNSRSEMNVSTLELGDSALYLCASSFNTDTQYFGPGTRLTVL.

As for this clone: The read comes to an end 3 residues before the CDR3 does, leaving the germline J gene to fill in the end. This chain links TRBV18 with TRBJ1-1; perhaps TRBD1 as D (6 bases). The CDR3 runs 13 residues. With 8 bases removed from V and 0 bases from J, the gap between germline ends came to 10 bases. CDR1 is KGHSH, CDR2 LQKENI, per germline. The sequenced part of the CDR3 DNA is TGTGCCAGCCGTACAGGGCTGAACACTGAA. Its protein product is CASRTGLNTE. The CDR3 in full is CASRTGLNTEAFF.

Points on this clone: From the germline J gene comes the end of the CDR3, since the read stops 3 residues before it. J is TRBJ2-2 and V is TRBV7-6; D uncertain. The CDR3 has 14 residues. The germline gives CDR1 SGHVS, CDR2 FNYEAQ. CDR3 amino acids: CASSPFFASTELFF. Incomplete CDR3 DNA: TGTGCCAGCAGCCCGTTTTTCGCGTCGACAGAG.

Details on this clone: The read is 3 residues too short to cover the CDR3 end, so that end is filled in from the germline J gene. The chain joins TRBV7-9 to TRBJ1-2; 7 positions match TRBD1. Germline lookup yields CDR1 SEHNR and CDR2 FQNEAQ (reference sequence). The CDR3 covers 15 residues. Here the CDR3 reads CASSLSGTVTYDYTF. The DNA read from the CDR3 is TGTGCCAGCAGCTTATCCGGGACAGTGACCTACGAC.

Details on this clone: Sequencing ends 3 residues short of the CDR3 end; the germline J gene provides the rest. The chain links TRBV7-3 to TRBJ2-4, with D possibly TRBD1 on 6 matching bases. The length of the CDR3 is 15 residues. Per germline, CDR1 SGHTA and CDR2 FQGTGA. Incomplete CDR3 DNA: TGTGCCAGCAGCTTAGGCGTTGGGGGCGACTATGGT. Amino acids: CASSLGVGGDYG. The whole CDR3 reads CASSLGVGGDYGQYF.

In the case of this clone: The read gets to within 3 residues of the CDR3 end, and the germline J gene fills in the rest. V and J are TRBV7-9 and TRBJ1-1; 9 bases map to TRBD1. The CDR3 has 14 amino acids. Germline loops: CDR1 SEHNR, CDR2 FQNEAQ (reference sequence). J gave up 6 bases and V 1 base, and 3 bases lay outside the gene matches. The CDR3 DNA, read in part, is TGTGCCAGCAGCTTAGGGGACAGGGTGGCTGAA. It specifies CASSLGDRVAE. The CDR3 in its entirety is CASSLGDRVAEAFF.

As for this clone: The DNA ends 3 residues before the CDR3 does, and the rest of the CDR3 is filled in from the germline J gene. Other nucleotide sequences from this sample produce the same CDR3. This sequence joins TRBV2 and TRBJ2-5; D remains ambiguous. The CDR3 has 15 residues. CDR1 SNHLY and CDR2 FYNNEI come from the germline V gene. The V gene lost 6 bases and the J gene lost 5 bases, with 19 bases spanning the gap. CDR3 protein: CASSDFNSRAETQYF. The DNA read from the CDR3 is TGTGCCAGCAGCGATTTTAATTCCCGCGCGGAGACC.

About this clone itself: The read gets to within 3 residues of the CDR3 end, and the germline J gene fills in the rest. The V gene is TRBV11-2, the J gene TRBJ2-3; a weak D match, TRBD1 (6 bases). The CDR3 length is 13 residues. Germline V gene sequence: CDR1 SGHAT, CDR2 FQNNGV. The part of the CDR3 DNA that was read is TGTGCCAGCAGCCCAGGGGAAGGAGAGACG. Translated, it gives CASSPGEGET. The whole CDR3 sequence is CASSPGEGETQYF.

Points on this clone: The DNA ends 3 residues before the CDR3 does, and the rest of the CDR3 is filled in from the germline J gene. The chain is built from TRBV6-4 and TRBJ2-1; 7 nucleotides agree with TRBD1. The junction had 6 bases not matched to a gene; V was cut back by 5 bases and J by 8 bases. Germline CDR1 reads MRHNA; CDR2 reads SNTAGT. The CDR3 extends over 13 amino acids. This CDR3 reads CASSRLQGDEQFF. Partial CDR3 DNA: TGTGCCAGCAGTAGACTTCAGGGGGATGAG.

As for this clone: The read is 3 residues too short to cover the CDR3 end, so that end is filled in from the germline J gene. The chain recombines TRBV5-6 with TRBJ2-7; no clear D. Trimming removed 0 bases from V and 1 base from J, with 11 bases in between. This CDR3 region has 15 residues. CDR1 SGHDT and CDR2 YYEEEE come from the germline V gene. Incomplete CDR3 DNA: TGTGCCAGCAGCTTGGTAAAGGGCTGGTCCTACGAG. This translates into CASSLVKGWSYE. The full CDR3 protein reads CASSLVKGWSYEQYF.

As for this clone: The CDR3 extends 3 residues past the end of the read, so its final part is completed from the germline J gene. V usage is TRBV10-3 and J usage is TRBJ2-3; 8 bases align to TRBD2. The germline CDR1 and CDR2 sequences are ENHRY and SYGVKD. The CDR3 covers 16 residues. The junction had 6 bases not matched to a gene; V was cut back by 2 bases and J by 2 bases. CDR3 DNA (partial): TGTGCCATCAGTGAGGGGCAAGCGGGGGACACAGATACG. Protein product: CAISEGQAGDTDT. The CDR3 reads in full as CAISEGQAGDTDTQYF.

As to this clone: The observed sequence ends 3 residues before the CDR3 terminus, with the missing tail filled in from the germline J gene. The chain combines TRBV2 with TRBJ2-7; weak D call: TRBD2 (5 bases). Germline V gene lookup returns CDR1 SNHLY and CDR2 FYNNEI. The CDR3 contains 15 residues. Trimming took 7 bases from V and 5 from J, leaving 21 bases between them. The CDR3 protein is CASNPEIGVSHEQYF. Partial CDR3 DNA: TGTGCCAGCAATCCGGAGATCGGGGTATCGCACGAG.

As to this clone: The CDR3 end is not reached by the read, which stops 3 residues before it; the germline J gene fills it in. This chain uses TRBV30 with TRBJ2-5; 8 nucleotides align to TRBD1. CDR1 is GTSNPN, CDR2 SVGIG, per germline (reference sequence). CDR3 length: 12 residues. The CDR3 here is CAWGTGQNTQYF. The CDR3 DNA, read in part, is TGTGCCTGGGGGACAGGCCAAAATACC. The entire variable domain, with the rest obtained from reference TRBV30 and TRBJ2-5, is as follows: SQTIHQWPATLVQPVGSPLSLECTVEGTSNPNLYWYRQAAGRGLQLLFYSVGIGQISSEVPQNLSASRPQDRQFILSSKKLLLSDSGFYLCAWGTGQNTQYFGPGTRLLVL.

A note on this clone: The CDR3 end falls 3 residues outside the read, so it is completed with the germline J gene. The V and J genes are TRBV6-1 and TRBJ1-2; TRBD1 agrees at 8 bases. There are 13 residues in the CDR3. Germline V gene data show CDR1 as MNHNS and CDR2 as SASEGT. The covered CDR3 bases are TGTGCCAGCAGTGGGACAGGGAGGAACGGC. Its translation: CASSGTGRNG. The entire CDR3 protein is CASSGTGRNGYTF.

On this clone: With the read ending 3 residues before the CDR3 end, the germline J gene is used to fill in that end. This chain joins TRBV7-8 and TRBJ1-5; 9 nucleotides agree with TRBD1. V lost 5 bases, J lost 4 bases, and 12 bases stayed unmatched. Germline CDR1 and CDR2: SGHVS and FQNEAQ. The CDR3 runs to 17 residues. Incomplete CDR3 DNA: TGTGCCAGCAGCAAGAGGGACAGGGCTATTTTTAATCAGCCC. Residues: CASSKRDRAIFNQP. The full CDR3 protein reads CASSKRDRAIFNQPQHF. The variable domain in full, completed from reference TRBV7-8 and TRBJ1-5, reads GAGVSQSPRYKVAKRGQDVALRCDPISGHVSLFWYQQALGQGPEFLTYFQNEAQLDKSGLPSDRFFAERPEGSVSTLKIQRTQQEDSAVYLCASSKRDRAIFNQPQHFGDGTRLSIL.